This note documents a single T cell receptor (beta chain) sequence. Its antigen is currently unknown. Other DNA sequences within the sample encode an identical CDR3. Germline V CDR1 and CDR2: SGHTA, FQGTGA. The CDR3 runs 13 residues. The V end lost 0 bases, the J end lost 3 bases, and 5 bases lay between the germline ends. These data are taken from a study of shared clonotypes between healthy human individuals. Study summary: Each donor's CD8 memory used one plate, CD8 naive two, each CD4 subset three.

Overall study findings and caveats: The naive CD4 repertoires of four donors were compared, and approximately 5% of clonotypes were shared. Memory subsets generally showed smaller estimated richness than naive subsets did.

Only in-frame clones appear in the TCRdb table, and some are missing; sequencing was by immunoSEQ multiplex PCR. The data hold about 2.4 million clones, with roughly 93% observed a single time. The receptor was derived from a man aged 18 to 29 in good health. Some clones in this sample may be carry-over from other donors' samples. The rearrangement uses TRBV7-3 and TRBJ1-1; D gene unclear. Sequencing used naive CD4+ T cells from PBMCs. The sample's subset: CD45RA+ positively selected. DNA of the CDR3: TGTGCCAGCAGCTTAACGGGTGACACTGAAGCTTTCTTT. This sequence encodes CASSLTGDTEAFF.